This entry lists 27 T cell receptor beta chains sequenced from one sample in a study of molecular identifiers for immune sequencing clone quantification. One entry per CDR3 protein results from TCRdb running MiXCR on the PCR reads. This sample has over 55,000 distinct CDR3 sequences, with about a sixth found just once. The sample was naive CD8+ T cells from blood, with Jurkat cell RNA spiked in. As for subset: FACS-sorted CD8+CD4-CCR7+CD45RA+ naive T cells. The receptors stem from a human donor in good health. Some libraries in this study had Jurkat cell RNA spiked in.

A word on this clonotype: A much larger clone sits a single nucleotide away, making a read error possible. The chain carries TRBV2 and TRBJ2-7, with 8 nucleotides matching TRBD1. The CDR3 has 14 amino acids. Germline assignment: CDR1 SNHLY and CDR2 FYNNEI. The CDR3 nucleotides are TGTGCCAGCAACGACAGGGGAATCTCCTGCGAGCAGTACTTC. This sequence encodes CASNDRGISCEQYF.

This clonotype was recorded many times. The CDR3 coding sequence is TGTGCCAGCAGTTACTCAGGGCAGATGGAGCAGTACTTC. This codes for CASSYSGQMEQYF. This chain joins TRBV6-5 and TRBJ2-7; D uncertain. Germline CDR1 reads MNHEY; CDR2 reads SVGAGI. V lost 0 bases and J 7 bases, leaving 10 bases between the germline ends. CDR3 length: 13 residues.

This clonotype was found once. Because the CDR3 is missing its conserved closing phenylalanine or tryptophan, this is likely a read error. The CDR3 nucleotides are TGTGCCAGCAGCCTGGGTCTAGCGGTAAACAATGAGCAGTTCCTC. This translates into CASSLGLAVNNEQFL. The chain is built from TRBV3-1 and TRBJ2-1, with TRBD2 matching over 7 bases. This CDR3 is 15 amino acids long. Germline CDR1 LGHDT, CDR2 YNNKEL (reference sequence). The V segment lost 4 bases and the J segment 5 bases; nucleotides outside the gene matches: 8.

This clonotype was counted a single time. This clone may be a read error of a much larger clone one base away. The chain employs TRBV12-3 or TRBV12-4 and TRBJ2-1; D not certain. The CDR3 consists of 16 residues. For the CDR3, the DNA is TGTGCCAGCAGTTTAGAGGCTCGAAGCTCCTACAATGAGCGGTTCTTC. Translating it yields CASSLEARSSYNERFF.

This clonotype was counted ten times or more. The rearrangement uses TRBV27 and TRBJ2-1; 13 bases align to TRBD2. The germline V gene has CDR1 MNHEY and CDR2 SMNVEV (reference sequence). The CDR3 is made up of 16 amino acids. After removal of 5 bases from V and 9 bases from J, the junction contained 10 bases not matched to a gene. CDR3 DNA sequence: TGTGCCAGCAGTCCGCCGGGACTAGCGGGATGGGGTGAGCAGTTCTTC. Its translation: CASSPPGLAGWGEQFF.

About this clonotype: A much more abundant neighbour one base away suggests this may be a read error. Here the CDR3 omits its conserved ending phenylalanine or tryptophan, so a read error is the likely source. V gene TRBV29-1 combines with J gene TRBJ1-2; TRBD1 might be the D (6 bases). Germline V gene data show CDR1 as SQVTM and CDR2 as ANQGSEA. This CDR3 has 16 residues. Trimming took off 0 bases at V and 2 bases at J, with 16 bases between the two ends. CDR3 residues: CSVEEPADRINYGYTL. CDR3 nucleotides: TGCAGCGTTGAAGAACCCGCTGACAGGATCAACTATGGCTACACCCTC.

Of note for this clonotype: At one end the junction does not follow the germline gene, possibly because of a read error. This chain links TRBV2 with TRBJ2-2; 9 nucleotides line up with TRBD2. This CDR3 has 15 residues. CDR1 SNHLY and CDR2 FYNNEI come from the germline V gene. The CDR3 nucleotides read TGTGCCACCAGATTAGCGGGAGAGGGAGCCGGGGCGCTGTTTTTT. It codes for CATRLAGEGAGALFF.

This clonotype was seen repeatedly, ten times or more. The V gene is TRBV12-3 or TRBV12-4, the J gene TRBJ2-5; 7 bases align to TRBD2. V gave up 6 bases and J gave up 5 bases; unmatched junction bases: 9. The CDR3 loop spans 14 amino acids. The CDR3 coding sequence is TGTGCCAGCAGAGGGTCGGGGGGACCCGAGACCCAGTACTTC. Amino acid sequence: CASRGSGGPETQYF.

This sequence joins TRBV27 and TRBJ2-1, with a weak D call TRBD1 (5 bases). In germline, CDR1 is MNHEY, CDR2 SMNVEV (reference sequence). This CDR3 contains 14 residues. V was pared by 5 bases and J by 4 bases, with 12 bases between. The CDR3 protein is CASSLEGVYNEQFF. The CDR3 nucleotides are TGTGCCAGCAGTCTGGAAGGGGTATACAATGAGCAGTTCTTC.

This clonotype was detected many times. The chain has TRBV30 and TRBJ2-7; a possible D gene is TRBD2 (5 bases). The V end lost 3 bases, the J end lost 1 base, and 7 bases lay between the germline ends. This CDR3 contains 12 residues. Germline-derived CDR1 and CDR2 are GTSNPN and SVGIG (reference sequence). The CDR3: CAWSGGSYEQYF. The CDR3 DNA sequence: TGTGCCTGGAGCGGAGGATCCTACGAGCAGTACTTC.

Ten or more counts support this clonotype. This chain links TRBV20-1 with TRBJ2-7; no reliable D call. The germline V gene has CDR1 DFQATT and CDR2 SNEGSKA (reference sequence). The CDR3 contains 13 residues. V shed 0 bases and J shed 0 bases, with 6 bases lying between them. The CDR3 region is CSARDQVSYEQYF. The CDR3 DNA sequence: TGCAGTGCTAGAGATCAGGTCTCCTACGAGCAGTACTTC.

V is TRBV6-5 and J is TRBJ2-2; D is unresolved. This CDR3 region has 17 residues. Germline V gives CDR1 MNHEY, CDR2 SVGAGI. With 8 bases removed from V and 0 bases from J, the gap between germline ends came to 19 bases. CDR3 amino acids: CASESDPLQPNTGELFF. CDR3 nucleotides: TGTGCCAGCGAGTCTGACCCGCTACAGCCGAACACCGGGGAGCTGTTTTTT.

This clonotype was observed at least ten times. This chain connects TRBV24-1 to TRBJ2-1, with 8 positions matching TRBD2. The CDR3 is 16 amino acids. Germline-derived CDR1 and CDR2 are KGHDR and SFDVKD. V shed 2 bases and J 5 bases; nucleotides not matched to a gene: 7. DNA for the CDR3: TGTGCCACCAGTGATTCAGCGGGAGTTCCCAACAATGAGCAGTTCTTC. Translating it yields CATSDSAGVPNNEQFF.

CDR3 nucleotide sequence: TGTGCCAGCAGGAATCCGGGACCCAGGTGGGGGAACACTGAAGCTTTCTTT. It yields the protein CASRNPGPRWGNTEAFF. The V and J genes are TRBV7-9 and TRBJ1-1; a possible D gene is TRBD1 (5 bases). The CDR3 contains 17 residues. Germline V lookup: CDR1 SEHNR, CDR2 FQNEAQ (reference sequence). V lost 6 bases to trimming and J lost 1 base, with 21 bases between them.

This clonotype was counted at least ten times. Here the CDR3 reads CSVAPGQGGGYTF. DNA of the CDR3: TGCAGCGTTGCTCCGGGACAGGGAGGTGGCTACACCTTC. The genes are TRBV29-1 and TRBJ1-2, with 9 bases matching TRBD1. Germline trimming cut 4 bases from V and 7 bases from J; bases unmatched to any gene: 7. In germline, CDR1 is SQVTM, CDR2 ANQGSEA. The CDR3 is 13 amino acids.

Comments on this clonotype: A read error is likely, as this CDR3 ends without the conserved phenylalanine or tryptophan. This chain uses TRBV7-9 with TRBJ2-7, with D unresolved. V dropped 5 bases and J dropped 2 bases, with 13 bases sitting between them. Germline assignment: CDR1 SEHNR and CDR2 FQNEAQ (reference sequence). The CDR3 has 14 amino acids. The CDR3 DNA sequence: TGTGCCAGCAGCCCGGGCCACACTACCTACGAGCAGTACTCC. Amino acids: CASSPGHTTYEQYS.

This clonotype was found many times. The rearrangement joins TRBV6-6 to TRBJ2-7; a weak D match, TRBD2 (5 bases). With 2 bases removed from V and 0 bases from J, the gap between germline ends came to 5 bases. Looked up from germline, CDR1 is MNHNY and CDR2 is SVGAGI (reference sequence). The CDR3 sequence is 13 residues long. CDR3 nucleotides: TGTGCCAGCAGTTACGGACTCTCCTACGAGCAGTACTTC. Its translation: CASSYGLSYEQYF.

This clonotype was recorded at least ten times. The genes are TRBV11-2 and TRBJ2-1, with D tentatively TRBD2 (6 bases). Germline CDR1 reads SGHAT; CDR2 reads FQNNGV. The length of the CDR3 is 15 residues. The V and J ends lost 3 bases and 6 bases respectively, with 15 bases between them. The CDR3 protein is CASSFGTSKRNEQFF. DNA of the CDR3: TGTGCCAGCAGCTTTGGGACTTCAAAACGCAATGAGCAGTTCTTC.

This clonotype was counted only a few times. It may be a read error: a sequence one base away is much more abundant. This chain joins TRBV19 and TRBJ2-6; 9 bases line up with TRBD1. The CDR3 runs 20 residues. Germline V gene lookup returns CDR1 LNHDA and CDR2 SQIVND (reference sequence). This CDR3 reads CASSIVGQGIGPTGADVLTF. The CDR3 coding sequence is TGTGCCAGTAGTATAGTGGGACAGGGTATTGGTCCGACTGGGGCCGACGTCCTGACTTTC.

There are many counts of this clonotype. This chain joins TRBV19 and TRBJ2-5; D not certain. V lost 7 bases to trimming and J lost 0 bases, with 18 bases between them. This CDR3 region has 16 residues. Germline V gene sequence: CDR1 LNHDA, CDR2 SQIVND (reference sequence). The DNA for the CDR3 is TGTGCCAGTAATGGTGTGTCGGTCGGGCACCAAGAGACCCAGTACTTC. As protein: CASNGVSVGHQETQYF.

This clonotype was found many times. V usage is TRBV30 and J usage is TRBJ2-1; 10 nucleotides agree with TRBD2. The CDR3 length is 17 residues. Germline values: CDR1 GTSNPN, CDR2 SVGIG (reference sequence). The V and J ends lost 4 bases and 0 bases, in that order; junction bases with no gene match: 9. CDR3 DNA sequence: TGTGCCTGGACAGGACTAGCGGATCGAAACTCCTACAATGAGCAGTTCTTC. Its translation is CAWTGLADRNSYNEQFF.

This clonotype appeared many times. The chain joins TRBV6-5 to TRBJ2-2; D may be TRBD2 (6 bases). V gave up 5 bases and J gave up 0 bases, with 13 bases separating them. The CDR3 length is 16 residues. Germline loops: CDR1 MNHEY, CDR2 SVGAGI. The CDR3 nucleotides read TGTGCCAGCAGTCGGGAGCCGGGCCCGAACACCGGGGAGCTGTTTTTT. This codes for CASSREPGPNTGELFF.

This clonotype came up many times. The V and J genes are TRBV27 and TRBJ2-2; D is uncertain. Per the germline V gene, CDR1 is MNHEY and CDR2 is SMNVEV (reference sequence). Trimming took off 3 bases at V and 4 bases at J, with 6 bases between the two ends. The CDR3 is 13 amino acids. The CDR3 protein is CASSFSGTGELFF. CDR3 DNA: TGTGCCAGCAGTTTCTCGGGCACCGGGGAGCTGTTTTTT.

For this clonotype: A much larger clone lies a single base off, so this may be a read error. V is TRBV7-9 and J is TRBJ2-7; D possibly corresponds to TRBD2 (5 bases). V was pared by 5 bases and J by 3 bases, with 17 bases between. This CDR3 has 15 amino acids. Per the germline V gene, CDR1 is SEHNR and CDR2 is FQNEAQ (reference sequence). For the CDR3, the DNA is TGTGCCAGCAGCCTTTCGGGGAGCTTATTCTACGAGCAGTACTTC. It is translated as CASSLSGSLFYEQYF.

This clonotype showed up many times. The CDR3 DNA is TGCAGCGTAGAACAAAACACTGAAGCTTTCTTT. As protein: CSVEQNTEAFF. The rearrangement links TRBV29-1 to TRBJ1-1; no clear D gene. Trimming shortened V by 6 bases and J by 2 bases, and 7 bases separated the two germline ends. This CDR3 has 11 amino acids. Germline CDR1 and CDR2: SQVTM and ANQGSEA.

This clonotype appeared many times. The rearrangement links TRBV20-1 to TRBJ1-6; tentative D call: TRBD1 (5 bases). This CDR3 is built from 14 residues. Germline values: CDR1 DFQATT, CDR2 SNEGSKA (reference sequence). CDR3 loop: CTTPRGGVNSPLHF. The CDR3 nucleotides read TGCACCACGCCCCGGGGGGGGGTTAATTCACCCCTCCACTTT.

This clonotype showed up many times. The chain combines TRBV28 with TRBJ2-7; 9 bases are a match to TRBD1. J was trimmed by 2 bases and V by 5 bases; bases with no gene match: 4. The V gene's germline CDR1 is MDHEN and CDR2 SYDVKM. This CDR3 comprises 14 residues. CDR3 loop: CASSTGTGTYEQYF. Written as DNA, the CDR3 is TGTGCCAGCAGTACCGGGACAGGGACCTACGAGCAGTACTTC. The whole variable domain, remainder taken from reference TRBV28 and TRBJ2-7, is DVKVTQSSRYLVKRTGEKVFLECVQDMDHENMFWYRQDPGLGLRLIYFSYDVKMKEKGDIPEGYSVSREKKERFSLILESASTNQTSMYLCASSTGTGTYEQYFGPGTRLTVT.